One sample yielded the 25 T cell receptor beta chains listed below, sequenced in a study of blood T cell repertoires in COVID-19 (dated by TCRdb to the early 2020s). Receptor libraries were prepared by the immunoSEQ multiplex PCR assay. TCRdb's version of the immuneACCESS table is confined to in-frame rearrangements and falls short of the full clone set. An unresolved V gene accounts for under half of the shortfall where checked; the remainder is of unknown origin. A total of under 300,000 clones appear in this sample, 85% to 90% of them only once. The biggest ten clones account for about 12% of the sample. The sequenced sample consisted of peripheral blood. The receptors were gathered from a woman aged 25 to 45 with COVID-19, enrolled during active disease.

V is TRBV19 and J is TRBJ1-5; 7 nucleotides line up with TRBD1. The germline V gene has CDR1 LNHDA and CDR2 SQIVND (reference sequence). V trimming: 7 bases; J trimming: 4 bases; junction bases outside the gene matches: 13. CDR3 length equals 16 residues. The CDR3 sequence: CASTYRDRSFNQPQHF. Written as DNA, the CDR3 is TGTGCCAGTACTTACCGGGACAGATCCTTTAATCAGCCCCAGCATTTT.

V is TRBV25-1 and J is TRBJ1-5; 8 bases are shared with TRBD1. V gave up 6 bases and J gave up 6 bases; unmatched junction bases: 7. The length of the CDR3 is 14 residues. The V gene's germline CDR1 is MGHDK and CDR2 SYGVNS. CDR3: CASRRQGTAQPQHF. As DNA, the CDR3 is TGTGCCAGCAGGAGACAGGGGACGGCTCAGCCCCAGCATTTT.

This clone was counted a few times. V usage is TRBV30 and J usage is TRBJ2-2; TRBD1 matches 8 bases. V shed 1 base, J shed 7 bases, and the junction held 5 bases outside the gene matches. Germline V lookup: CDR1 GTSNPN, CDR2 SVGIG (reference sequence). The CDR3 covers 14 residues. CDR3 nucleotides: TGTGCCTGGAGTGAATGGACAGGGAGCGGGGAGCTGTTTTTT. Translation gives CAWSEWTGSGELFF.

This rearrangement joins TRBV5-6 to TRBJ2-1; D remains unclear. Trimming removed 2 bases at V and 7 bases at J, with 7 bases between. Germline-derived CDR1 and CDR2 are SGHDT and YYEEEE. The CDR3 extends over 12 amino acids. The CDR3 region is CASSFDKNEQFF. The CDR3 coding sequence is TGTGCCAGCAGCTTTGACAAAAATGAGCAGTTCTTC.

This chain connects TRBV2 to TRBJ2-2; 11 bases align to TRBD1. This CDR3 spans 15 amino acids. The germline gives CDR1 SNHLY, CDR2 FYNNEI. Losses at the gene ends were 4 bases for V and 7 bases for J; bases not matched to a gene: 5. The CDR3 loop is CASSGGQGAVGELFF. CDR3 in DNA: TGTGCCAGCAGTGGAGGACAGGGGGCTGTCGGGGAGCTGTTTTTT. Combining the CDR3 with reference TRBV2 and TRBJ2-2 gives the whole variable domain EPEVTQTPSHQVTQMGQEVILRCVPISNHLYFYWYRQILGQKVEFLVSFYNNEISEKSEIFDDQFSVERPDGSNFTLKIRSTKLEDSAMYFCASSGGQGAVGELFFGEGSRLTVL.

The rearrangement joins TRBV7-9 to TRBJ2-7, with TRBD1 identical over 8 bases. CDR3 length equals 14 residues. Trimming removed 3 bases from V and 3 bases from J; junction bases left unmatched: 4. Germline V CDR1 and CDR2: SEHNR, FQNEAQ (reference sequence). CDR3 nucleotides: TGTGCCAGCAGCTTTTCAGGGGGCGGCTACGAGCAGTACTTC. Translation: CASSFSGGGYEQYF.

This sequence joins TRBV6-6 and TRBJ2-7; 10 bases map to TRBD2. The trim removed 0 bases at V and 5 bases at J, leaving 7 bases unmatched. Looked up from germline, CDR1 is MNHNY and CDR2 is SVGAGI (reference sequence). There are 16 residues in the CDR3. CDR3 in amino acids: CASSYSISGGMNEQYF. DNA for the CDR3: TGTGCCAGCAGTTACTCGATTAGCGGGGGGATGAACGAGCAGTACTTC.

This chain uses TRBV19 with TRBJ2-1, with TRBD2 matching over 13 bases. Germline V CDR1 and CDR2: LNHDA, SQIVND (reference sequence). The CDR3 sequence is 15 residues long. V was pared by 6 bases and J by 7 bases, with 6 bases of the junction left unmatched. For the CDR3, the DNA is TGTGCCAGTAGCCAACTAGCGGGGGGGCCAAATGAGCAGTTCTTC. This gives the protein CASSQLAGGPNEQFF. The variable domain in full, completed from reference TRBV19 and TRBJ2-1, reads DGGITQSPKYLFRKEGQNVTLSCEQNLNHDAMYWYRQDPGQGLRLIYYSQIVNDFQKGDIAEGYSVSREKKESFPLTVTSAQKNPTAFYLCASSQLAGGPNEQFFGPGTRLTVL.

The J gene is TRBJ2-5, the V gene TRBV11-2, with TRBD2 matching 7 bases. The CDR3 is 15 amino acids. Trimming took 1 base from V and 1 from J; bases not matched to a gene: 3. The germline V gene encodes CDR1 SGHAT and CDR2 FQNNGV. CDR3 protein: CASSLAERGQETQYF. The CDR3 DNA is TGTGCCAGCAGCTTAGCTGAGCGGGGCCAAGAGACCCAGTACTTC.

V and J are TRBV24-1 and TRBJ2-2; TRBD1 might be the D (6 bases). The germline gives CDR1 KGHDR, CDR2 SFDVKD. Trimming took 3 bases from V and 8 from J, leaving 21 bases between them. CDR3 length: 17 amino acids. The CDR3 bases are TGTGCCACCAGTGATCTCGGCAGGCAGGGGCTAGGAGGGGAGCTGTTTTTT. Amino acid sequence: CATSDLGRQGLGGELFF.

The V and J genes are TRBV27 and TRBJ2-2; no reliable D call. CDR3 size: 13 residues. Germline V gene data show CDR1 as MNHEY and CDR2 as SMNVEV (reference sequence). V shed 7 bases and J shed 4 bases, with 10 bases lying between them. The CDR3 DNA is TGTGCCAGCAAAGAAGCTCTCACCGGGGAGCTGTTTTTT. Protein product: CASKEALTGELFF.

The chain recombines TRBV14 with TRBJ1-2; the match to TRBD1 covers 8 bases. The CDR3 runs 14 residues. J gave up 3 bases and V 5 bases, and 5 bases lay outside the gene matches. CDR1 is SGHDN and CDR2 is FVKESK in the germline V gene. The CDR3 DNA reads TGTGCCAGCAGCGACGGACAGGGTTACTATGGCTACACCTTC. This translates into CASSDGQGYYGYTF.

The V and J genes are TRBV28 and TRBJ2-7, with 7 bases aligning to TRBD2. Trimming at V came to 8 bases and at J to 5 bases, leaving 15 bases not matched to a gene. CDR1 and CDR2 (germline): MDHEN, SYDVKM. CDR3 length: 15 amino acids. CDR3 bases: TGTGCCAGCTGGAGTAGTCGCGGGGGAGGGGACGAGCAGTACTTC. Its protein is CASWSSRGGGDEQYF.

Here the CDR3 DNA reads TGTGCCAGTAGTTTCCAGGGGGGCAACACTGAAGCTTTCTTT. Amino acid sequence: CASSFQGGNTEAFF. J is TRBJ1-1 and V is TRBV19; 7 positions agree with TRBD1. Per germline, CDR1 LNHDA and CDR2 SQIVND (reference sequence). V lost 5 bases and J lost 2; bases outside the gene matches: 5. The CDR3 contains 14 residues. The complete variable domain, with remaining parts taken from reference TRBV19 and TRBJ1-1, reads DGGITQSPKYLFRKEGQNVTLSCEQNLNHDAMYWYRQDPGQGLRLIYYSQIVNDFQKGDIAEGYSVSREKKESFPLTVTSAQKNPTAFYLCASSFQGGNTEAFFGQGTRLTVV.

CDR3: CASRKTGSQHF. CDR3 nucleotides: TGTGCCAGCAGAAAGACAGGGTCACAGCATTTT. The chain links TRBV12-3 or TRBV12-4 to TRBJ1-5; 7 nucleotides match TRBD1. There are 11 residues in the CDR3. V lost 6 bases and J lost 13; bases outside the gene matches: 6.

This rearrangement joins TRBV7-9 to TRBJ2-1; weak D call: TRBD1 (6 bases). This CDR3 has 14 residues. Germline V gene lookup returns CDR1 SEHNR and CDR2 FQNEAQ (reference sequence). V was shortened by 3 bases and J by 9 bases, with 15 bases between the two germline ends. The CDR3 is CASSFITPGAEQFF. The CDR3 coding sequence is TGTGCCAGCAGCTTCATAACCCCAGGGGCTGAGCAGTTCTTC.

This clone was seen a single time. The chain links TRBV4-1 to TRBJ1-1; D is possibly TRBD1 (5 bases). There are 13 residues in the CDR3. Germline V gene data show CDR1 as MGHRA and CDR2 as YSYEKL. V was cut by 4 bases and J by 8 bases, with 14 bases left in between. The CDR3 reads CASSLLGWGEAFF. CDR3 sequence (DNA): TGCGCCAGCAGCCTCCTGGGGTGGGGCGAAGCTTTCTTT.

The CDR3 spells CASSVGAGSTDTQYF. The CDR3 coding sequence is TGTGCCAGCAGCGTAGGGGCGGGGAGCACAGATACGCAGTATTTT. The J gene is TRBJ2-3, the V gene TRBV9; a possible D gene is TRBD2 (6 bases). Per the germline V gene, CDR1 is SGDLS and CDR2 is YYNGEE. Deletions cut 0 bases from V and 0 bases from J, with 8 bases between. The CDR3 has 15 amino acids.

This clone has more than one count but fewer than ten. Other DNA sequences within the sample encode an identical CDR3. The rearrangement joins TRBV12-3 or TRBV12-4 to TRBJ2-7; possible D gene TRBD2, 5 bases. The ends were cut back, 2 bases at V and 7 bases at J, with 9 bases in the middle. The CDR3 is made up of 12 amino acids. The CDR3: CASSLRRREQYF. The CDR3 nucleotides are TGTGCCAGCAGTTTAAGAAGGAGGGAGCAGTACTTC.

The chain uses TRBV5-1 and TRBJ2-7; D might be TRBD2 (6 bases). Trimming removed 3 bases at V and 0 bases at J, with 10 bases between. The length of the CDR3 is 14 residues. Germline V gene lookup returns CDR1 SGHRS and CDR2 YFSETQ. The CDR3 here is CASSWYGSSYEQYF. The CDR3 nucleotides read TGCGCCAGCAGCTGGTACGGGAGCTCCTACGAGCAGTACTTC.

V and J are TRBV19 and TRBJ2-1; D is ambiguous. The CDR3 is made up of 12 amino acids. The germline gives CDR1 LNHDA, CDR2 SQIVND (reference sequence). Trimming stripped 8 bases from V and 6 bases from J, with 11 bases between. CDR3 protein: CASGEPANEQFF. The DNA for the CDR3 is TGTGCCAGTGGAGAGCCAGCCAATGAGCAGTTCTTC.

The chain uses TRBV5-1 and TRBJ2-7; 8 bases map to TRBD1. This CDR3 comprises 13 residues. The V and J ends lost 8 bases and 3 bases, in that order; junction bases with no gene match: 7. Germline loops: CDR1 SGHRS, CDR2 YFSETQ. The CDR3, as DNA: TGCGCCAGTAGCCGGGACAGGCTCTACGAGCAGTACTTC. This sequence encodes CASSRDRLYEQYF. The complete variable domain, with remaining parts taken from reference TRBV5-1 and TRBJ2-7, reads KAGVTQTPRYLIKTRGQQVTLSCSPISGHRSVSWYQQTPGQGLQFLFEYFSETQRNKGNFPGRFSGRQFSNSRSEMNVSTLELGDSALYLCASSRDRLYEQYFGPGTRLTVT.

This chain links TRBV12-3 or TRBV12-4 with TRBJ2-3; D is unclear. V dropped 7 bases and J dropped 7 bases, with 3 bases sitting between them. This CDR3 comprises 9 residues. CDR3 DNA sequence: TGTGCCAGCACCAATACGCAGTATTTT. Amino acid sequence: CASTNTQYF.

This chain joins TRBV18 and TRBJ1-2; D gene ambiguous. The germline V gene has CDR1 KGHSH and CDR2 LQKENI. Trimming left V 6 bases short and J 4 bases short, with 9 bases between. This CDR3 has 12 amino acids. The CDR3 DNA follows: TGTGCCAGCTCCAGGCCGAGCTATGGCTACACCTTC. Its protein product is CASSRPSYGYTF.

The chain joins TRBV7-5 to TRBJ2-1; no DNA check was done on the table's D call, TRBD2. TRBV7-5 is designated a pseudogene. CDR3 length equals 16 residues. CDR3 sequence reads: CVRSYREWTSDNEQFF. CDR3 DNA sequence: TGTGTCAGAAGCTATAGGGAATGGACTAGCGATAATGAGCAGTTCTTC.